This T cell receptor (beta chain) emerged from a study of a mutant IDH1 vaccine in newly diagnosed glioma. Study context: Vaccination followed radiotherapy alone by 4-6 weeks, or accompanied temozolomide cycles.

Time point specified: week 47, end of study. Vaccine doses each comprised 300 ug of mutant IDH1 20-mer peptide, with topical imiquimod. In every donor, the tumor was a new WHO grade 3 or 4 IDH1-mutant, ATRX-lost astrocytoma. Regarding this clone: The target antigen is unknown.

Trimming removed 4 bases from V and 3 bases from J; junction bases left unmatched: 14. CDR1 and CDR2 from the germline V gene are SGDLS and YYNGEE. CDR3 length: 17 amino acids. Study-wide results and limits: Pseudoprogression showed no apparent link to changes in top peripheral T cell clonotypes.

Only in-frame clones appear in the TCRdb table, and some are missing; sequencing was by immunoSEQ multiplex PCR. The sample has 56,000 or so clones, about three quarters seen once. This sample comprised PBMCs, obtained from a glioma patient whose treatment included an IDH1 peptide vaccine. This receptor was obtained from a woman aged 40 to 50 with glioma. Some clones in this sample may be carry-over from other donors' samples. The chain carries TRBV9 and TRBJ1-2; 8 bases fit TRBD1. CDR3 residues: CASSPWGQELPYYGYTF. The CDR3 coding sequence is TGTGCCAGCAGCCCGTGGGGACAGGAACTCCCCTACTATGGCTACACCTTC. Using reference TRBV9 and TRBJ1-2 for the parts outside the CDR3, the full variable domain is DSGVTQTPKHLITATGQRVTLRCSPRSGDLSVYWYQQSLDQGLQFLIQYYNGEERAKGNILERFSAQQFPDLHSELNLSSLELGDSALYFCASSPWGQELPYYGYTFGSGTRLTVV.